These 27 T cell receptor beta chains originate from one sample sequenced in a study of blood T cell repertoires in COVID-19. Sequencing used immunoSEQ multiplex PCR; TCRdb keeps in-frame clones, though not all of them. The data hold a few hundred thousand clones, with 90% observed a single time. Sequencing used peripheral blood. These receptors came from a woman aged 40 to 55 with acute or convalescent COVID-19.

V usage is TRBV24-1 and J usage is TRBJ2-5; TRBD2 might be the D (5 bases). The CDR3 loop spans 15 amino acids. CDR1 is KGHDR, CDR2 SFDVKD, per germline. V lost 2 bases and J 1 base, leaving 10 bases between the germline ends. The CDR3 region is CATSDSTRLQETQYF. CDR3 in DNA: TGTGCCACCAGTGATTCAACTAGGCTCCAAGAGACCCAGTACTTC.

The chain links TRBV7-9 to TRBJ1-4; 7 nucleotides align to TRBD1. V trimming: 2 bases; J trimming: 7 bases; junction bases outside the gene matches: 7. CDR1 and CDR2 from the germline V gene are SEHNR and FQNEAQ (reference sequence). The CDR3 contains 15 residues. The CDR3 is CASSLRQGFSEKLFF. The CDR3 DNA reads TGTGCCAGCAGCTTACGACAGGGTTTTAGTGAAAAACTGTTTTTT.

The rearrangement uses TRBV6-2 or TRBV6-3 and TRBJ1-3, with a possible D match to TRBD1 (5 bases). Germline lookup yields CDR1 MNHEY and CDR2 SVGEGT. Trimming shortened V by 2 bases and J by 4 bases, and 6 bases separated the two germline ends. This CDR3 spans 13 amino acids. CDR3 bases: TGTGCCAGCAGTTACGCAGGGGGAAACACCATATATTTT. It translates to CASSYAGGNTIYF.

This chain connects TRBV4-2 to TRBJ2-3; no clear D. In germline, CDR1 is LGHNA, CDR2 YNFKEQ. Trimming took 1 base from V and 6 from J, leaving 20 bases between them. The CDR3 has 17 amino acids. CDR3 nucleotide sequence: TGTGCCAGCAGCCAAGGCGGCCCAGCGAATCGTTTGGATACGCAGTATTTT. This codes for CASSQGGPANRLDTQYF.

The CDR3 coding sequence is TGTGCCAGCACGCGGGGGGGCTCTGGTGATACGCAGTATTTT. Its translation: CASTRGGSGDTQYF. The chain combines TRBV6-4 with TRBJ2-3, with TRBD2 matching over 9 bases. CDR1 is MRHNA and CDR2 is SNTAGT in the germline V gene. The CDR3 runs to 14 residues. V dropped 7 bases and J dropped 6; count of bases not matched to a gene: 8.

This rearrangement joins TRBV19 to TRBJ1-5; D remains unclear. CDR1 LNHDA and CDR2 SQIVND come from the germline V gene (reference sequence). The CDR3 has 16 residues. V was clipped by 3 bases and J by 3 bases, with 15 bases between them. CDR3 loop: CASSMSAGRNNQPQHF. In nucleotides, the CDR3 is TGTGCCAGTAGTATGTCCGCGGGCAGGAACAATCAGCCCCAGCATTTT. Supplemented by reference TRBV19 and TRBJ1-5, the full variable domain reads DGGITQSPKYLFRKEGQNVTLSCEQNLNHDAMYWYRQDPGQGLRLIYYSQIVNDFQKGDIAEGYSVSREKKESFPLTVTSAQKNPTAFYLCASSMSAGRNNQPQHFGDGTRLSIL.

This CDR3 reads CASSESRASSTEAFF. Written as DNA, the CDR3 is TGTGCCAGCAGTGAATCCAGGGCGAGTAGCACTGAAGCTTTCTTT. The rearrangement uses TRBV2 and TRBJ1-1; the D gene is possibly TRBD1 (5 bases). From germline, CDR1 is SNHLY and CDR2 FYNNEI. V lost 2 bases, J lost 4 bases, and 14 bases lay in between. The CDR3 loop spans 15 amino acids.

This rearrangement joins TRBV10-3 to TRBJ1-2; D gene ambiguous. Germline CDR1 reads ENHRY; CDR2 reads SYGVKD. V lost 0 bases to trimming and J lost 4 bases, with 12 bases between them. The CDR3 contains 15 residues. Here the CDR3 reads CAISESSGVSYGYTF. DNA for the CDR3: TGTGCCATCAGTGAGTCGTCCGGGGTTAGCTATGGCTACACCTTC.

The chain has TRBV7-8 and TRBJ2-5, with 10 bases fitting TRBD2. Germline V gene data show CDR1 as SGHVS and CDR2 as FQNEAQ. This CDR3 spans 16 amino acids. With V trimmed by 0 bases and J by 5 bases, 6 bases remained unmatched. The CDR3 nucleotides are TGTGCCAGCAGCTTAGCGCTAGCGGGGGTCGGGGAGACCCAGTACTTC. Its translation is CASSLALAGVGETQYF.

This clone appeared a single time. This chain joins TRBV4-1 and TRBJ2-5; weak D call: TRBD2 (6 bases). V was trimmed by 2 bases and J by 5 bases, leaving 21 bases between them. The CDR3 sequence is 17 residues long. Germline V CDR1 and CDR2: MGHRA, YSYEKL. CDR3 region: CASSQTAGGAQTETQYF. CDR3 sequence (DNA): TGCGCCAGCAGCCAAACTGCCGGAGGGGCTCAAACGGAGACCCAGTACTTC.

The chain carries TRBV4-1 and TRBJ1-5, with TRBD1 as a possible D gene (5 bases). CDR3 length: 14 amino acids. V lost 4 bases and J 6 bases, leaving 13 bases between the germline ends. Germline assignment: CDR1 MGHRA and CDR2 YSYEKL. The CDR3 DNA sequence: TGCGCCAGCAGCCGGGTTGGGGCAGGTCAGCCCCAGCATTTT. Translating gives CASSRVGAGQPQHF.

The V and J genes are TRBV29-1 and TRBJ1-4; D unresolved. Germline V gene data show CDR1 as SQVTM and CDR2 as ANQGSEA. The CDR3 length is 12 residues. V gave up 4 bases and J gave up 8 bases, with 11 bases separating them. The CDR3 is CSVGTDGEKLFF. In DNA form, the CDR3 reads TGCAGCGTTGGAACCGACGGGGAAAAACTGTTTTTT.

In this sample, this clone turned up once. This chain joins TRBV4-1 and TRBJ2-7; 7 bases align to TRBD1. The CDR3 has 15 residues. Germline loops: CDR1 MGHRA, CDR2 YSYEKL. V was pared by 0 bases and J by 3 bases, with 5 bases of the junction left unmatched. The CDR3 here is CASSQDIQGIYEQYV. The CDR3 coding sequence is TGCGCCAGCAGCCAAGATATACAGGGGATCTACGAGCAGTACGTC.

This rearrangement joins TRBV3-1 (or the pseudogene TRBV3-2) to TRBJ1-3, with 9 bases matching TRBD1. V shed 4 bases, J shed 8 bases, and the junction held 0 bases outside the gene matches. Per germline, CDR1 LGHDT and CDR2 YNNKEL (reference sequence). This CDR3 has 12 amino acids. The CDR3 bases are TGTGCCAGCAGCCGACAGGGGGACACCATATATTTT. Translating gives CASSRQGDTIYF.

The rearrangement uses TRBV6-5 and TRBJ2-3; 7 nucleotides align to TRBD2. Trimming cost V 9 bases and J 2 bases; bases outside gene matches: 11. Germline assignment: CDR1 MNHEY and CDR2 SVGAGI. CDR3 length: 15 amino acids. CDR3 protein: CASWSGGGVTDTQYF. The CDR3 DNA reads as TGTGCCAGTTGGTCGGGGGGTGGTGTCACAGATACGCAGTATTTT.

The V gene is TRBV19, the J gene TRBJ2-3, with 7 bases matching TRBD1. The CDR3 covers 15 residues. V trimming: 5 bases; J trimming: 3 bases; junction bases outside the gene matches: 8. CDR1 is LNHDA, CDR2 SQIVND, per germline (reference sequence). CDR3 nucleotide sequence: TGTGCCAGTAGTCCCGACAGGGTTGGGACAGATACGCAGTATTTT. It is translated as CASSPDRVGTDTQYF.

The J gene is TRBJ1-5, the V gene TRBV7-8; tentative D call: TRBD1 (5 bases). The CDR3 has 17 residues. V gave up 5 bases and J gave up 2 bases, with 19 bases separating them. Germline V gene sequence: CDR1 SGHVS, CDR2 FQNEAQ. The CDR3 DNA reads TGTGCCAGCAGCGCCGACAGTTCACCTGGAGGCAATCAGCCCCAGCATTTT. It specifies CASSADSSPGGNQPQHF.

This sequence joins TRBV14 and TRBJ1-6, with 7 nucleotides matching TRBD1. The CDR3 loop spans 15 amino acids. The germline CDR1 and CDR2 sequences are SGHDN and FVKESK. V was pared by 0 bases and J by 6 bases, with 2 bases of the junction left unmatched. Here the CDR3 DNA reads TGTGCCAGCAGCCAAGAGGGACAGCCTAATTCACCCCTCCACTTT. Amino acid sequence: CASSQEGQPNSPLHF.

J is TRBJ1-2 and V is TRBV5-1; possible D gene TRBD1, 6 bases. V was shortened by 4 bases and J by 4 bases, with 20 bases between the two germline ends. The CDR3 spans 16 residues. CDR1 and CDR2 from the germline V gene are SGHRS and YFSETQ. CDR3 coding DNA: TGCGCCAGCAGCCCAGTCACACCAAGGGGGGGCTATGGCTACACCTTC. As protein: CASSPVTPRGGYGYTF.

This chain links TRBV12-3 or TRBV12-4 with TRBJ2-5, with D unclear. With 8 bases removed from V and 0 bases from J, the gap between germline ends came to 7 bases. The CDR3 is made up of 12 amino acids. In nucleotides, the CDR3 is TGTGCCAGCGCGAGGAACCAAGAGACCCAGTACTTC. It translates to CASARNQETQYF.

CDR3 sequence: CASSLRWTGGAYNSPLHF. The CDR3 DNA reads as TGTGCCAGCAGCTTACGTTGGACAGGGGGCGCCTATAATTCACCCCTCCACTTT. The rearrangement joins TRBV11-2 to TRBJ1-6; 11 nucleotides align to TRBD1. This CDR3 contains 18 residues. The germline V gene encodes CDR1 SGHAT and CDR2 FQNNGV. Germline trimming cut 2 bases from V and 2 bases from J; bases unmatched to any gene: 5.

The chain is built from TRBV10-3 and TRBJ1-5; 7 bases line up with TRBD1. J gave up 1 base and V 5 bases, and 5 bases lay outside the gene matches. The CDR3 sequence is 15 residues long. From germline, CDR1 is ENHRY and CDR2 SYGVKD. The CDR3 DNA reads TGTGCCATCAGTACAGGGGATTCGAGCAATCAGCCCCAGCATTTT. It is translated as CAISTGDSSNQPQHF.

The chain combines TRBV7-8 with TRBJ2-7, with D uncertain. The germline CDR1 and CDR2 sequences are SGHVS and FQNEAQ. This CDR3 has 12 residues. Trimming removed 5 bases at V and 2 bases at J, with 7 bases between. The CDR3 DNA reads as TGTGCCAGCAGCACAACACCCTACGAGCAGTACGTC. Its translation is CASSTTPYEQYV.

The rearrangement links TRBV19 to TRBJ2-3, with D possibly TRBD1 on 6 matching bases. The CDR3 contains 14 residues. Trimming removed 5 bases from V and 3 bases from J, with 12 bases in between. Germline lookup yields CDR1 LNHDA and CDR2 SQIVND (reference sequence). This chain's CDR3 is CASSLQGWTDTQYF. The DNA of the CDR3 is TGTGCCAGTAGTCTCCAGGGGTGGACAGATACGCAGTATTTT.

The V and J genes are TRBV6-5 and TRBJ1-2, with D perhaps matching TRBD1 (5 bases). The germline V gene encodes CDR1 MNHEY and CDR2 SVGAGI. The CDR3 loop spans 15 amino acids. The V end lost 0 bases, the J end lost 2 bases, and 10 bases lay between the germline ends. For the CDR3, the DNA is TGTGCCAGCAGTTACTCGCAGGGTCGGAACTATGGCTACACCTTC. Residues: CASSYSQGRNYGYTF.

CDR3 bases: TGTGCCACCGGAGGGGCGGGGTCAGATACGCAGTATTTT. Translating gives CATGGAGSDTQYF. J is TRBJ2-3 and V is TRBV24-1; tentatively, D is TRBD2 (6 bases). Germline V gene data show CDR1 as KGHDR and CDR2 as SFDVKD. The CDR3 runs to 13 residues. The ends were cut back, 9 bases at V and 4 bases at J, with 13 bases in the middle.

The chain employs TRBV27 and TRBJ1-2; weak D call: TRBD1 (5 bases). Trimming pared 0 bases from V and 0 bases from J, leaving 14 bases between. The CDR3 is made up of 17 amino acids. CDR1 and CDR2 from the germline V gene are MNHEY and SMNVEV (reference sequence). This chain's CDR3 is CASSLSRSQGSNYGYTF. The DNA for the CDR3 is TGTGCCAGCAGTTTATCCCGAAGTCAGGGATCTAACTATGGCTACACCTTC.